The clone carrying this T cell receptor beta chain was counted once. This record comes from a study of blood T cell repertoires in COVID-19. Study-level information: From T cells, B-cell-depleted T cells, or PBMCs came the material, which was cDNA or gDNA.

Sequencing used immunoSEQ multiplex PCR; TCRdb keeps in-frame clones, though not all of them. The table includes 200,000 to 250,000 clones, roughly 84% detected once. Germline V gene sequence: CDR1 SGHVS, CDR2 FNYEAQ. Trimming stripped 5 bases from V and 2 bases from J, with 18 bases between. CDR3 length: 16 residues. This receptor was obtained from a woman in her 30s who had recovered from COVID-19. The sequenced sample consisted of peripheral blood. The V gene is TRBV7-6, the J gene TRBJ2-5; D is perhaps TRBD1 (6 bases). The CDR3 nucleotides are TGTGCCAGCAGCCCCGACAGGTCAGAAGCACAAGAGACCCAGTACTTC. It is translated as CASSPDRSEAQETQYF.